This TCR beta chain was captured in a study of Ad26.COV2.S vaccination and SARS-CoV-2 variants. The overall study: The donor participated in the COV1001 trial, in its Ad26.COV2.S arm. Each vaccinee took Ad26.COV2.S intramuscularly, once or twice 56 days apart. Whole-study results and caveats: TCR breadth and depth estimates may have understated total T cell responses.

The assay was immunoSEQ multiplex PCR, and TCRdb's table has in-frame clones only and misses some. Among 350,000 to 450,000 clones listed, about 89% were seen once. Treatment denoted: about 20 received Ad26.COV2.S at low or high dose, single or two shots; several received placebo; per-sample allocation not given. At day 63 after the first vaccine or placebo injection, samples were drawn. For this clone: Its matching antigen is unknown.

CDR1 SGHAT and CDR2 FQNNGV come from the germline V gene. Trimming cost V 5 bases and J 0 bases; bases outside gene matches: 7. The CDR3 is made up of 16 amino acids. The receptor's source is a person between 18 and 65 years old who received the Ad26.COV2.S COVID-19 vaccine or a placebo. The gene calls are TRBV11-2 and TRBJ1-2; TRBD1 agrees at 9 bases. The material was peripheral blood, obtained in a trial of Ad26.COV2.S vaccine versus placebo. The CDR3 loop is CASSETGGRTNYGYTF. CDR3 nucleotide sequence: TGTGCCAGCAGCGAGACAGGGGGTCGCACTAACTATGGCTACACCTTC.